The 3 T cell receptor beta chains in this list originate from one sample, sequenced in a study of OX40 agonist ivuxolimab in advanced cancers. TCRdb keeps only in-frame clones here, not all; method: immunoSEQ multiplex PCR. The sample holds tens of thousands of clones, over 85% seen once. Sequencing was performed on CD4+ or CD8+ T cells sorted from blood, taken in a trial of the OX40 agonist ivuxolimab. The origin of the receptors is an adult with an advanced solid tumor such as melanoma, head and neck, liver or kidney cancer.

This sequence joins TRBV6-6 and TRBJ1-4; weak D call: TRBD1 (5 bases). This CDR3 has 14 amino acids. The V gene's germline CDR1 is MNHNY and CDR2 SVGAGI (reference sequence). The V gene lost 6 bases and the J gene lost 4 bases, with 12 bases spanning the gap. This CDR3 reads CASRSGGDNEKLFF. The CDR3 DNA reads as TGTGCCAGCAGGAGCGGGGGAGATAATGAAAAACTGTTTTTT.

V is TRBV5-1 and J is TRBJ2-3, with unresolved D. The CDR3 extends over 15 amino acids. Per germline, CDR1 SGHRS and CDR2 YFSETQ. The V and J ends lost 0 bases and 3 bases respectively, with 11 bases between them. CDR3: CASSLEDPRTDTQYF. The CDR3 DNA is TGCGCCAGCAGCTTGGAAGACCCCAGGACAGATACGCAGTATTTT.

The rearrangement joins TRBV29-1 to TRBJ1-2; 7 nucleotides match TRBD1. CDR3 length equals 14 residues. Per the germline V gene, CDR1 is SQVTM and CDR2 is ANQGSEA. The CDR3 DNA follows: TGCAGGGAGATACAGGGGACTAGGATCTATGGCTACACCTTC. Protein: CREIQGTRIYGYTF.